These 20 T cell receptor beta chains share one sample of origin, sequenced in a study of OX40 agonist ivuxolimab in advanced cancers. This table comes from immunoSEQ multiplex PCR, and its TCRdb copy is limited to in-frame clones, with some not included. The sample holds 74,000 or so clones, more than 70% seen once. The material sequenced was CD4+ or CD8+ T cells sorted from blood, taken in a trial of the OX40 agonist ivuxolimab. These TCRs come from an adult with an advanced solid tumor such as melanoma, head and neck, liver or kidney cancer.

The chain combines TRBV6-1 with TRBJ1-3; no definite D call. The CDR3 extends over 16 amino acids. V was shortened by 1 base and J by 1 base, with 11 bases between the two germline ends. The germline V gene encodes CDR1 MNHNS and CDR2 SASEGT. The CDR3 DNA reads TGTGCCAGCAGTGAAGTATTGGGGTCTTCTGGAAACACCATATATTTT. It translates to CASSEVLGSSGNTIYF.

The chain recombines TRBV5-1 with TRBJ2-6, with D unclear. V was clipped by 0 bases and J by 0 bases, with 4 bases between them. The CDR3 is 15 amino acids. The germline V gene has CDR1 SGHRS and CDR2 YFSETQ. For the CDR3, the DNA is TGCGCCAGCAGCTTGGTGTCCTCTGGGGCCAACGTCCTGACTTTC. This translates into CASSLVSSGANVLTF.

The V gene is TRBV7-9, the J gene TRBJ1-1; unclear D gene. In germline, CDR1 is SEHNR, CDR2 FQNEAQ (reference sequence). The CDR3 contains 14 residues. The V and J ends lost 5 bases and 0 bases respectively, with 10 bases between them. The chain's CDR3 is CASSRSTLNTEAFF. For the CDR3, the DNA is TGTGCCAGCAGCCGATCGACTTTGAACACTGAAGCTTTCTTT.

The gene calls are TRBV5-4 and TRBJ2-3, with D perhaps TRBD1 (5 bases). The V gene lost 1 base and the J gene lost 6 bases, with 9 bases spanning the gap. Per the germline V gene, CDR1 is SGHNT and CDR2 is YYREEE (reference sequence). The CDR3 is 13 amino acids. CDR3 DNA: TGTGCCAGCAGCTTGCAGGGCGCGGATACGCAGTATTTT. Amino acids: CASSLQGADTQYF.

This chain uses TRBV4-2 with TRBJ2-1; tentative D call: TRBD1 (6 bases). V dropped 4 bases and J dropped 2 bases, with 15 bases sitting between them. Per the germline V gene, CDR1 is LGHNA and CDR2 is YNFKEQ. This CDR3 contains 16 residues. The CDR3 is CASSRGPGSPYNEQFF. The CDR3 DNA follows: TGTGCCAGCAGCCGGGGGCCGGGTTCCCCCTACAATGAGCAGTTCTTC.

This chain joins TRBV5-1 and TRBJ2-1; no reliable D call. The CDR3 has 11 amino acids. Germline CDR1 reads SGHRS; CDR2 reads YFSETQ. Trimming shortened V by 6 bases and J by 10 bases, and 11 bases separated the two germline ends. CDR3 sequence: CASKAANEQFF. CDR3 nucleotides: TGCGCCAGCAAAGCAGCTAACGAGCAGTTCTTC.

This clone occurred once. V and J are TRBV18 and TRBJ1-1; no firm D call. Germline V gene sequence: CDR1 KGHSH, CDR2 LQKENI. V was cut by 5 bases and J by 13 bases, with 17 bases left in between. The CDR3 consists of 12 residues. The CDR3 loop reads CASSTDGVGLFF. CDR3 bases: TGTGCCAGCTCAACCGACGGGGTCGGACTTTTCTTT. The whole variable domain, filled in from reference TRBV18 and TRBJ1-1, reads NAGVMQNPRHLVRRRGQEARLRCSPMKGHSHVYWYRQLPEEGLKFMVYLQKENIIDESGMPKERFSAEFPKEGPSILRIQQVVRGDSAAYFCASSTDGVGLFFGQGTRLTVV.

V is TRBV7-2 and J is TRBJ2-3; a possible D gene is TRBD2 (5 bases). Trimming pared 4 bases from V and 3 bases from J, leaving 14 bases between. Germline V CDR1 and CDR2: SGHTA, FQGNSA. The length of the CDR3 is 15 residues. CDR3 in amino acids: CASSWSGWVTDTQYF. The CDR3 bases are TGTGCCAGCAGCTGGTCGGGATGGGTGACAGATACGCAGTATTTT. The full variable domain, completed using reference TRBV7-2 and TRBJ2-3, is GAGVSQSPSNKVTEKGKDVELRCDPISGHTALYWYRQSLGQGLEFLIYFQGNSAPDKSGLPSDRFSAERTGGSVSTLTIQRTQQEDSAVYLCASSWSGWVTDTQYFGPGTRLTVL.

The chain joins TRBV19 to TRBJ2-2, with D unresolved. The CDR3 is 12 residues long. Deletions cut 7 bases from V and 6 bases from J, with 9 bases between. Germline-derived CDR1 and CDR2 are LNHDA and SQIVND (reference sequence). The chain's CDR3 is CASTQAPGELFF. CDR3 DNA sequence: TGTGCCAGTACCCAGGCCCCCGGGGAGCTGTTTTTT.

For the CDR3, the DNA is TGCGCCAGCAGCTTGATCCCGCAGACCTTAGAGGAGACCCAGTACTTC. Its protein is CASSLIPQTLEETQYF. This sequence joins TRBV5-1 and TRBJ2-5; D uncertain. Per the germline V gene, CDR1 is SGHRS and CDR2 is YFSETQ. The CDR3 is 16 amino acids. Trimming removed 1 base from V and 5 bases from J, with 18 bases in between.

This clone has just a few counts. The CDR3 DNA is TGTGCCAGCTCCGACCCACAGGGGGCGTTCGGCTACACCTTC. Protein sequence: CASSDPQGAFGYTF. This sequence joins TRBV6-5 and TRBJ1-2; 9 nucleotides line up with TRBD1. This CDR3 is built from 14 residues. Germline CDR1 reads MNHEY; CDR2 reads SVGAGI. After removal of 8 bases from V and 8 bases from J, the junction contained 12 bases not matched to a gene.

The chain joins TRBV28 to TRBJ2-1, with 12 bases identical to TRBD2. The CDR3 is 15 amino acids. The J segment lost 9 bases and the V segment lost 3 bases, leaving 6 bases of the junction unmatched. Germline V gene lookup returns CDR1 MDHEN and CDR2 SYDVKM. As DNA, the CDR3 is TGTGCCAGCAGTTTCCGACTAGCGGGAGAAGGTGAGCAGTTCTTC. Translation: CASSFRLAGEGEQFF.

The CDR3 loop reads CASSLAPLRNSGNTIYF. CDR3 coding DNA: TGTGCCAGCAGCTTAGCGCCCCTACGGAACTCTGGAAACACCATATATTTT. The rearrangement links TRBV7-2 to TRBJ1-3, with D uncertain. The CDR3 is 17 amino acids. V shed 0 bases and J shed 0 bases, with 12 bases lying between them. Per germline, CDR1 SGHTA and CDR2 FQGNSA.

The rearrangement uses TRBV7-9 and TRBJ1-4; D might be TRBD1 (6 bases). Germline loops: CDR1 SEHNR, CDR2 FQNEAQ (reference sequence). This CDR3 is 14 amino acids long. V was cut by 5 bases and J by 4 bases, with 11 bases left in between. The CDR3 DNA is TGTGCCAGCAGCCAAGACAGGAATAATGAAAAACTGTTTTTT. As protein: CASSQDRNNEKLFF. Combining the CDR3 with reference TRBV7-9 and TRBJ1-4 gives the whole variable domain DTGVSQNPRHKITKRGQNVTFRCDPISEHNRLYWYRQTLGQGPEFLTYFQNEAQLEKSRLLSDRFSAERPKGSFSTLEIQRTEQGDSAMYLCASSQDRNNEKLFFGSGTQLSVL.

This sequence joins TRBV19 and TRBJ2-3; maybe TRBD2 (5 bases). Germline-derived CDR1 and CDR2 are LNHDA and SQIVND (reference sequence). The CDR3 spans 15 residues. V gave up 0 bases and J gave up 0 bases, with 7 bases separating them. CDR3 sequence reads: CASSIEAVSTDTQYF. The DNA of the CDR3 is TGTGCCAGTAGTATAGAAGCGGTTAGCACAGATACGCAGTATTTT.

The chain is built from TRBV6-1 and TRBJ2-7, with 8 bases lining up with TRBD1. The length of the CDR3 is 14 residues. The germline V gene encodes CDR1 MNHNS and CDR2 SASEGT. With 6 bases clipped from V and 2 bases from J, the junction kept 6 bases outside the gene matches. This CDR3 is CASSHGQGAYEQYF. CDR3 nucleotides: TGTGCCAGCAGCCACGGACAGGGAGCCTACGAGCAGTACTTC.

This rearrangement joins TRBV14 to TRBJ1-4; 9 bases match TRBD1. Germline CDR1 SGHDN, CDR2 FVKESK. The V and J ends lost 0 bases and 13 bases, in that order; junction bases with no gene match: 6. CDR3 length: 14 amino acids. The CDR3 loop is CASSQDNRGHRLFF. The DNA for the CDR3 is TGTGCCAGCAGCCAAGATAACAGGGGGCATCGACTGTTTTTT.

This rearrangement joins TRBV7-6 to TRBJ2-1; D unresolved. This CDR3 is built from 15 residues. Trimming stripped 5 bases from V and 0 bases from J, with 11 bases between. Looked up from germline, CDR1 is SGHVS and CDR2 is FNYEAQ. CDR3 region: CASSPDLSSYNEQFF. CDR3 in DNA: TGTGCCAGCAGCCCCGACCTGAGCTCCTACAATGAGCAGTTCTTC. Full variable domain (remainder filled in from reference TRBV7-6 and TRBJ2-1): GAGVSQSPRYKVTKRGQDVALRCDPISGHVSLYWYRQALGQGPEFLTYFNYEAQQDKSGLPNDRFSAERPEGSISTLTIQRTEQRDSAMYRCASSPDLSSYNEQFFGPGTRLTVL.

The gene calls are TRBV5-4 and TRBJ2-5; D gene ambiguous. The V gene's germline CDR1 is SGHNT and CDR2 YYREEE (reference sequence). V lost 5 bases to trimming and J lost 5 bases, with 10 bases between them. The CDR3 loop spans 12 amino acids. The CDR3 spells CASSFVGETQYF. DNA for the CDR3: TGTGCCAGCAGTTTTGTTGGGGAGACCCAGTACTTC.

The CDR3, as DNA: TGTGCCAGCAGTTTAGCAAACAGGTACTACGAGCAGTACTTC. Amino acid sequence: CASSLANRYYEQYF. The rearrangement uses TRBV27 and TRBJ2-7; D is perhaps TRBD1 (5 bases). The germline V gene encodes CDR1 MNHEY and CDR2 SMNVEV (reference sequence). CDR3 length: 14 residues. The V gene lost 2 bases and the J gene lost 3 bases, with 11 bases spanning the gap.